One and the same sample provided the 24 T cell receptor beta chains below, sequenced in a study of patients and donors after allogeneic stem cell transplantation. One entry per CDR3 protein, called by TCRdb with MiXCR from the RT-PCR reads. Of 410,000 or so distinct CDR3 sequences listed, 16% are singletons. Material for sequencing was blood, either unsorted or a sorted T cell fraction (not recorded which). The receptors here all came from a human donor who was either an allogeneic HSCT recipient or a stem cell or donor lymphocyte infusion donor (not recorded which). It is not recorded whose cells these are; they may come from a transplant donor.

This clonotype was detected only a few times. Mismatch with germline at one junction end may stem from a read error. The gene calls are TRBV20-1 and TRBJ2-3; D unresolved. This CDR3 is 12 amino acids long. Germline V gene lookup returns CDR1 DFQATT and CDR2 SNEGSKA (reference sequence). The CDR3 here is CSARDRTNTQYF. DNA for the CDR3: TGCAGTGCCAGAGACCGCACCAATACGCAGTATTTT.

The sample holds a few counts of this clonotype. The V gene is TRBV5-1, the J gene TRBJ2-2; D not certain. Germline V gene sequence: CDR1 SGHRS, CDR2 YFSETQ. The CDR3 has 15 residues. V dropped 4 bases and J dropped 0 bases, with 10 bases sitting between them. The CDR3 sequence: CASSPTAANTGELFF. The DNA for the CDR3 is TGCGCCAGCAGCCCGACGGCCGCGAACACCGGGGAGCTGTTTTTT.

This clonotype occurred once. This chain uses TRBV9 with TRBJ2-3, with TRBD2 matching 14 bases. With V trimmed by 4 bases and J by 4 bases, 11 bases remained unmatched. The CDR3 covers 18 residues. Germline values: CDR1 SGDLS, CDR2 YYNGEE. For the CDR3, the DNA is TGTGCCAGCAGCCCCGTCGGGACTAGCGGGAGATTGGCAGATACGCAGTATTTT. This gives the protein CASSPVGTSGRLADTQYF. Full variable domain (remainder filled in from reference TRBV9 and TRBJ2-3): DSGVTQTPKHLITATGQRVTLRCSPRSGDLSVYWYQQSLDQGLQFLIQYYNGEERAKGNILERFSAQQFPDLHSELNLSSLELGDSALYFCASSPVGTSGRLADTQYFGPGTRLTVL.

This clonotype was seen at least ten times. The genes are TRBV5-1 and TRBJ1-1, with a tentative D call TRBD1 (6 bases). The CDR3 is 16 amino acids. V was clipped by 3 bases and J by 0 bases, with 15 bases between them. Per the germline V gene, CDR1 is SGHRS and CDR2 is YFSETQ. The CDR3 protein is CASSSGRGTVNTEAFF. The CDR3, as DNA: TGCGCCAGCAGCTCGGGCAGGGGAACAGTGAACACTGAAGCTTTCTTT. Drawing the rest from reference TRBV5-1 and TRBJ1-1, the complete variable domain is KAGVTQTPRYLIKTRGQQVTLSCSPISGHRSVSWYQQTPGQGLQFLFEYFSETQRNKGNFPGRFSGRQFSNSRSEMNVSTLELGDSALYLCASSSGRGTVNTEAFFGQGTRLTVV.

This clonotype was recorded a few times. The chain employs TRBV4-1 and TRBJ2-1, with TRBD2 matching 8 bases. This CDR3 has 15 residues. After removal of 1 base from V and 7 bases from J, the junction contained 6 bases not matched to a gene. CDR1 and CDR2 (germline): MGHRA, YSYEKL. The CDR3 DNA is TGCGCCAGCAGCCAAGGCCGGGGGGGAAGGAATGAGCAGTTCTTC. Residues: CASSQGRGGRNEQFF.

The chain is built from TRBV12-3 or TRBV12-4 and TRBJ1-5, with D unresolved. V was trimmed by 5 bases and J by 7 bases, leaving 18 bases between them. This CDR3 comprises 15 residues. The CDR3 DNA is TGTGCCAGCAGTATCTACGACGGTGGGCAACAGCCCCAGCATTTT. Translating gives CASSIYDGGQQPQHF.

The gene calls are TRBV6-4 and TRBJ2-1, with 8 bases identical to TRBD2. The CDR3 totals 17 residues. Germline V gene data show CDR1 as MRHNA and CDR2 as SNTAGT. Trimming at V came to 4 bases and at J to 8 bases, leaving 16 bases not matched to a gene. Here the CDR3 reads CASSVTGGPQVSDEQFF. DNA of the CDR3: TGTGCCAGCAGTGTTACGGGAGGGCCTCAGGTGTCGGATGAGCAGTTCTTC.

There are a few counts of this clonotype. This chain joins TRBV12-3 or TRBV12-4 and TRBJ1-2; no clear D. The CDR3 spans 12 residues. V gave up 3 bases and J gave up 8 bases, with 10 bases separating them. As DNA, the CDR3 is TGTGCCAGCAGTTTTATAAGGGAGGGCTACACCTTC. It translates to CASSFIREGYTF.

This clonotype has at least ten counts. The rearrangement links TRBV11-2 to TRBJ2-7, with unresolved D. V was shortened by 2 bases and J by 3 bases, with 8 bases between the two germline ends. CDR1 is SGHAT and CDR2 is FQNNGV in the germline V gene. The CDR3 covers 13 residues. The CDR3 loop is CASSLLRNYEQYF. The CDR3 DNA reads as TGTGCCAGCAGCTTATTGCGGAACTACGAGCAGTACTTC.

This clonotype was seen only a few times. The chain employs TRBV6-5 and TRBJ2-5; D is possibly TRBD1 (5 bases). The CDR3 sequence is 12 residues long. Looked up from germline, CDR1 is MNHEY and CDR2 is SVGAGI. V lost 7 bases, J lost 7 bases, and 13 bases lay in between. The CDR3, as DNA: TGTGCCAGCAATTCAGGGAAAACGACCCAGTACTTC. This encodes CASNSGKTTQYF.

The rearrangement uses TRBV18 and TRBJ2-1; D is ambiguous. Trimming removed 1 base from V and 0 bases from J, with 10 bases in between. The CDR3 extends over 16 amino acids. Germline loops: CDR1 KGHSH, CDR2 LQKENI. The CDR3 region is CASSPLARGSYNEQFF. The CDR3 DNA is TGTGCCAGCTCACCACTAGCCAGAGGCTCCTACAATGAGCAGTTCTTC.

A note on this clonotype: Just one base apart from a much larger clone, this may be a read error. The rearrangement uses TRBV12-3 or TRBV12-4 and TRBJ2-7; the D is unclear. The CDR3 has 13 residues. For the CDR3, the DNA is TGTTCCAGCAGGAAACCTAAGGGTTACGAGCAGTACTTC. Its translation: CSSRKPKGYEQYF.

This clonotype was observed a few times. V and J are TRBV6-5 and TRBJ2-1, with D perhaps matching TRBD1 or TRBD2 (5 bases each). V lost 2 bases and J 2 bases, leaving 7 bases between the germline ends. Germline V gene sequence: CDR1 MNHEY, CDR2 SVGAGI. The CDR3 has 14 amino acids. CDR3 in DNA: TGTGCCAGCAGTTACGGGGGACCCTACAATGAGCAGTTCTTC. It codes for CASSYGGPYNEQFF.

The gene calls are TRBV5-1 and TRBJ2-5, with D possibly matching TRBD2 (6 bases). This CDR3 has 15 amino acids. The V end lost 0 bases, the J end lost 4 bases, and 13 bases lay between the germline ends. CDR1 is SGHRS and CDR2 is YFSETQ in the germline V gene. The CDR3 nucleotides read TGCGCCAGCAGCTTGGCCGGGGGATGGGGAGAGACCCAGTACTTC. Amino acids: CASSLAGGWGETQYF. Combining the CDR3 with reference TRBV5-1 and TRBJ2-5 gives the whole variable domain KAGVTQTPRYLIKTRGQQVTLSCSPISGHRSVSWYQQTPGQGLQFLFEYFSETQRNKGNFPGRFSGRQFSNSRSEMNVSTLELGDSALYLCASSLAGGWGETQYFGPGTRLLVL.

This clonotype was counted ten times or more. The rearrangement uses TRBV20-1 and TRBJ2-1, with 9 positions matching TRBD1. V lost 2 bases to trimming and J lost 4 bases; unmatched junction nucleotides: 6. The CDR3 runs 15 residues. The germline CDR1 and CDR2 sequences are DFQATT and SNEGSKA (reference sequence). The CDR3 sequence is CSARSTGGAYNEQFF. In nucleotides, the CDR3 is TGCAGTGCTAGAAGTACAGGGGGCGCTTACAATGAGCAGTTCTTC.

This clonotype was detected only once. The chain recombines TRBV29-1 with TRBJ2-1; 9 bases agree with TRBD2. In germline, CDR1 is SQVTM, CDR2 ANQGSEA. The junction had 9 bases not matched to a gene; V was cut back by 2 bases and J by 4 bases. This CDR3 is built from 16 residues. The CDR3 protein is CSVEKPGLASYNEQFF. For the CDR3, the DNA is TGCAGCGTTGAAAAACCGGGACTAGCTTCGTACAATGAGCAGTTCTTC.

The J gene is TRBJ2-7, the V gene TRBV9; 7 positions agree with TRBD2. Per germline, CDR1 SGDLS and CDR2 YYNGEE. With 0 bases clipped from V and 3 bases from J, the junction kept 6 bases outside the gene matches. This CDR3 region has 15 residues. In nucleotides, the CDR3 is TGTGCCAGCAGCGTAGCTGGCGGGGGTTACTACGAGCAGTACTTC. Translated: CASSVAGGGYYEQYF.

This clonotype has more than one count but fewer than ten. V usage is TRBV12-3 or TRBV12-4 and J usage is TRBJ1-4, with D unresolved. Trimming shortened V by 3 bases and J by 8 bases, and 10 bases separated the two germline ends. CDR3 length equals 13 residues. In DNA, the CDR3 is TGTGCCAGCAGTTTCTCCGGTGAGGAAAAACTGTTTTTT. This sequence encodes CASSFSGEEKLFF.

CDR3 loop: CASSQETDREVYEQYF. The CDR3 nucleotides read TGCGCCAGCAGCCAAGAAACGGACAGGGAGGTCTACGAGCAGTACTTC. The rearrangement uses TRBV4-3 and TRBJ2-7; 8 positions agree with TRBD1. Germline V gene sequence: CDR1 LGHNA, CDR2 YSLEER. CDR3 length: 16 residues. V lost 0 bases to trimming and J lost 3 bases; unmatched junction nucleotides: 7.

The chain is built from TRBV6-1 and TRBJ2-1; D is unclear. In germline, CDR1 is MNHNS, CDR2 SASEGT. V gave up 5 bases and J gave up 6 bases, with 14 bases separating them. The CDR3 sequence is 14 residues long. The CDR3 DNA is TGTGCCAGCAGTCGCCCGACTCAACGCAATGAGCAGTTCTTC. Translation: CASSRPTQRNEQFF.

The genes are TRBV7-7 and TRBJ2-7; D remains unclear. V was cut by 1 base and J by 4 bases, with 17 bases left in between. This CDR3 is built from 16 residues. CDR1 and CDR2 from the germline V gene are SSHAT and FNYEAQ (reference sequence). The CDR3 sequence: CASSLGSSATIYEQYF. In nucleotides, the CDR3 is TGTGCCAGCAGCTTAGGGAGCTCGGCAACCATTTACGAGCAGTACTTC.

The V gene is TRBV7-8, the J gene TRBJ2-4; 9 nucleotides match TRBD1. The junction had 6 bases not matched to a gene; V was cut back by 4 bases and J by 5 bases. Germline assignment: CDR1 SGHVS and CDR2 FQNEAQ. This CDR3 region has 15 residues. The chain's CDR3 is CASSYGQGPQNIQYF. The CDR3 bases are TGTGCCAGCAGCTACGGACAGGGGCCCCAAAACATTCAGTACTTC. The variable domain in full, with the rest retrieved from reference TRBV7-8 and TRBJ2-4, is GAGVSQSPRYKVAKRGQDVALRCDPISGHVSLFWYQQALGQGPEFLTYFQNEAQLDKSGLPSDRFFAERPEGSVSTLKIQRTQQEDSAVYLCASSYGQGPQNIQYFGAGTRLSVL.

The rearrangement links TRBV7-3 to TRBJ2-1; D is uncertain. The CDR3 is 15 residues long. Between the trimmed V and J ends, which lost 4 bases and 0 bases, there was a span of 10 bases. CDR1 SGHTA and CDR2 FQGTGA come from the germline V gene. The CDR3 reads CASSSILSSYNEQFF. The CDR3 DNA reads as TGTGCCAGCAGCTCAATACTGAGCTCCTACAATGAGCAGTTCTTC.

The table lists this clonotype with a few counts. The CDR3 coding sequence is TGTGCCAGCAGCTTGGGAGACAGGGAGACCGGGGAGCTGTTTTTT. Translation gives CASSLGDRETGELFF. This chain uses TRBV5-6 with TRBJ2-2; 7 bases match TRBD1. Germline V gives CDR1 SGHDT, CDR2 YYEEEE. The CDR3 has 15 residues. V gave up 0 bases and J gave up 5 bases; unmatched junction bases: 4.